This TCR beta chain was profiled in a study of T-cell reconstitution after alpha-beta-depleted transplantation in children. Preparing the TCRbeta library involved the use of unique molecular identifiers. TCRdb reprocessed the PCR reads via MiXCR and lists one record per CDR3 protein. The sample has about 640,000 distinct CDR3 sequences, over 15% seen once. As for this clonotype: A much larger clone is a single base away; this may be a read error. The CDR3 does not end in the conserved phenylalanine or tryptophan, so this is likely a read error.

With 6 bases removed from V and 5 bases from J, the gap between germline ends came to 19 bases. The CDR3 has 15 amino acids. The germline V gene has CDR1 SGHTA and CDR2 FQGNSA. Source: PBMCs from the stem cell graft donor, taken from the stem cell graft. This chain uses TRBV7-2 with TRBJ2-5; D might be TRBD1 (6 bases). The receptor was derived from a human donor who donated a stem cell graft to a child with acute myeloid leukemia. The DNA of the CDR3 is TGTGCCAGCAGTCGCCGGGACATCAATCAGGAGACCCAGTACTCC. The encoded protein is CASSRRDINQETQYS.